What follows are 22 T cell receptor beta chains derived from one specimen sequenced in a study of T cell repertoires in cytomegalovirus infection. Antigens of these TCRs are unknown. TCRdb re-called the reads with MiXCR, one entry per CDR3 protein. The profile covers roughly 990,000 distinct CDR3 sequences, with approximately 30% appearing a single time and about an eighth taken by the ten largest. Material: cultured CD8+ T cells from PBMCs, obtained from culture after CMV antigen stimulation. Receptors were obtained from a human donor in good health (CMV status not recorded). Some clones in this sample may be carry-over from other donors' samples.

V gene TRBV5-4 combines with J gene TRBJ2-2, with D possibly being TRBD1 (5 bases). Per germline, CDR1 SGHNT and CDR2 YYREEE (reference sequence). CDR3 size: 12 residues. V was clipped by 9 bases and J by 6 bases, with 12 bases between them. The CDR3 is CATPRQSGELFF. The CDR3 coding sequence is TGTGCCACCCCCCGACAGTCCGGGGAGCTGTTTTTT. The full variable domain, completed using reference TRBV5-4 and TRBJ2-2, is ETGVTQSPTHLIKTRGQQVTLRCSSQSGHNTVSWYQQALGQGPQFIFQYYREEENGRGNFPPRFSGLQFPNYSSELNVNALELDDSALYLCATPRQSGELFFGEGSRLTVL.

With respect to this clonotype: The junction shows a germline mismatch at one end, possibly a read error. This chain uses TRBV19 with TRBJ2-1; TRBD2 matches at 11 bases. CDR1 LNHDA and CDR2 SQIVND come from the germline V gene (reference sequence). The CDR3 runs to 18 residues. DNA for the CDR3: TGTGCCAGTAGTAACTCCGGGACTAGCGGTTATATATACAATAAGCAGTTCTTC. It codes for CASSNSGTSGYIYNKQFF.

Details on this clonotype: Being one base from a much bigger clone, this may be a read error. V and J are TRBV11-3 and TRBJ1-1; no definite D call. The CDR3 runs 11 residues. Germline V gene lookup returns CDR1 SGHNT and CDR2 YENEEA. The CDR3 nucleotides read TGTGCCGGCAGCTTAGTTCCTGAAGCTTTCTTT. It codes for CAGSLVPEAFF.

Remarks on this clonotype: At one boundary the junction diverges from the germline segment, which might be a read error. The genes are TRBV25-1 and TRBJ1-4; D remains ambiguous. CDR3 size: 13 residues. Germline CDR1 and CDR2: MGHDK and SYGVNS. In nucleotides, the CDR3 is TGTGCCAGCAGTGCCTCCTTAGGCGGAACAGTACACTTT. Translating it yields CASSASLGGTVHF.

There are a few counts of this clonotype. This rearrangement joins TRBV7-6 to TRBJ2-7; 7 nucleotides agree with TRBD1. The CDR3 contains 16 residues. Germline CDR1 is SGHVS and CDR2 is FNYEAQ. V was clipped by 1 base and J by 4 bases; unmatched bases: 10. The CDR3 DNA follows: TGTGCCAGCAGCTTAGAGCGCTACAGGGGCGGGTACGAGCAGTACTTC. This sequence encodes CASSLERYRGGYEQYF.

V gene TRBV4-2 combines with J gene TRBJ1-2; D is unresolved. The CDR3 runs 14 residues. Trimming stripped 3 bases from V and 14 bases from J, with 22 bases between. The germline V gene encodes CDR1 LGHNA and CDR2 YNFKEQ. The CDR3 reads CASSHSLGPTLLTF. CDR3 coding DNA: TGTGCCAGCAGCCATAGCCTCGGACCCACGCTACTAACCTTC.

This clonotype was found a few times. The genes are TRBV5-5 and TRBJ1-2; 7 nucleotides line up with TRBD1. J gave up 5 bases and V 0 bases, and 1 base lay outside the gene matches. Germline V lookup: CDR1 SGHKS, CDR2 YYEKEE (reference sequence). This CDR3 has 13 amino acids. CDR3 sequence reads: CASSLEGAYGYTF. The CDR3 region has the DNA TGTGCCAGCAGCTTGGAGGGGGCATATGGCTACACCTTC.

This clonotype was counted once. V is TRBV27 and J is TRBJ2-1; 8 nucleotides match TRBD1. This CDR3 is 15 amino acids long. From germline, CDR1 is MNHEY and CDR2 SMNVEV (reference sequence). Losses at the gene ends were 2 bases for V and 8 bases for J; bases not matched to a gene: 8. CDR3 in amino acids: CASSLTGGNSDEQFF. In nucleotides, the CDR3 is TGTGCCAGCAGTTTAACAGGGGGGAACTCGGATGAGCAGTTCTTC.

The chain employs TRBV15 and TRBJ2-5; D gene ambiguous. The V gene lost 6 bases and the J gene lost 0 bases, with 5 bases spanning the gap. This CDR3 comprises 12 residues. Germline V gene data show CDR1 as LNHNV and CDR2 as YYDKDF (reference sequence). The CDR3 reads CATSEYQETQYF. The CDR3, as DNA: TGTGCCACCAGTGAGTACCAAGAGACCCAGTACTTC.

This clonotype was found a few times. V usage is TRBV4-3 and J usage is TRBJ1-2; a weak D match, TRBD1 (6 bases). This CDR3 is 17 amino acids long. Looked up from germline, CDR1 is LGHNA and CDR2 is YSLEER. V was shortened by 0 bases and J by 6 bases, with 20 bases between the two germline ends. CDR3 loop: CASSQDGGVWTEDGYTF. CDR3 DNA sequence: TGCGCCAGCAGCCAAGATGGTGGGGTGTGGACAGAAGATGGCTACACCTTC.

This chain connects TRBV4-1 to TRBJ1-1; D perhaps matches TRBD1 (5 bases). Germline loops: CDR1 MGHRA, CDR2 YSYEKL. CDR3 length: 13 amino acids. V lost 4 bases, J lost 8 bases, and 14 bases lay in between. This chain's CDR3 is CASSPSGGIEAFF. CDR3 DNA: TGCGCCAGCAGCCCCAGCGGGGGGATCGAAGCTTTCTTT.

This sequence joins TRBV9 and TRBJ2-1, with D perhaps given as TRBD1 or TRBD2 (7 bases each). Trimming shortened V by 3 bases and J by 4 bases, and 17 bases separated the two germline ends. This CDR3 comprises 16 residues. Germline V gives CDR1 SGDLS, CDR2 YYNGEE. The CDR3 region is CASSDPRGGYYNEQFF. The CDR3 DNA reads as TGTGCCAGCAGCGATCCCAGGGGGGGCTATTACAATGAGCAGTTCTTC.

Ten or more counts support this clonotype. The chain employs TRBV7-2 and TRBJ2-5, with 8 bases aligning to TRBD2. Trimming took 5 bases from V and 5 from J; bases not matched to a gene: 4. The V gene's germline CDR1 is SGHTA and CDR2 FQGNSA. The CDR3 has 13 residues. In DNA form, the CDR3 reads TGTGCCAGCAGCGCGGGGGGCAGCGAGACCCAGTACTTC. Residues: CASSAGGSETQYF.

This clonotype was counted a few times. V and J are TRBV7-6 and TRBJ1-2; 11 bases match TRBD1. The length of the CDR3 is 17 residues. With 5 bases clipped from V and 1 base from J, the junction kept 9 bases outside the gene matches. Germline assignment: CDR1 SGHVS and CDR2 FNYEAQ. The CDR3 loop is CASSPGQGDPLNYGYTF. The CDR3 DNA sequence: TGTGCCAGCAGCCCGGGACAGGGGGATCCTCTTAACTATGGCTACACCTTC. Variable domain in full (rest from reference TRBV7-6 and TRBJ1-2): GAGVSQSPRYKVTKRGQDVALRCDPISGHVSLYWYRQALGQGPEFLTYFNYEAQQDKSGLPNDRFSAERPEGSISTLTIQRTEQRDSAMYRCASSPGQGDPLNYGYTFGSGTRLTVV.

The rearrangement uses TRBV27 and TRBJ1-1; 7 nucleotides line up with TRBD1. Trimming removed 6 bases from V and 3 bases from J; junction bases left unmatched: 7. The CDR3 runs to 14 residues. Germline lookup yields CDR1 MNHEY and CDR2 SMNVEV (reference sequence). As DNA, the CDR3 is TGTGCCAGCAGCCACCCAGGGGGGCACACTGAAGCTTTCTTT. Protein: CASSHPGGHTEAFF.

The CDR3: CASSLLPRRELNTGELFF. DNA of the CDR3: TGTGCCAGCAGCTTACTTCCGAGGAGAGAACTGAACACCGGGGAGCTGTTTTTT. The gene calls are TRBV7-6 and TRBJ2-2; no clear D. Germline CDR1 and CDR2: SGHVS and FNYEAQ. This CDR3 is built from 18 residues. V was shortened by 2 bases and J by 1 base, with 17 bases between the two germline ends.

This clonotype was seen at least ten times. The rearrangement joins TRBV6-2 or TRBV6-3 to TRBJ2-7; D remains unclear. The V and J ends lost 0 bases and 0 bases respectively, with 3 bases between them. This CDR3 is 13 amino acids long. CDR1 is MNHEY and CDR2 is SVGEGT in the germline V gene. As DNA, the CDR3 is TGTGCCAGCAGTTACTCACACTCCTACGAGCAGTACGTC. Protein product: CASSYSHSYEQYV.

This clonotype was seen ten or more times. The chain joins TRBV7-9 to TRBJ2-7, with TRBD2 matching 8 bases. This CDR3 spans 15 amino acids. Germline trimming cut 5 bases from V and 0 bases from J; bases unmatched to any gene: 6. The V gene's germline CDR1 is SEHNR and CDR2 FQNEAQ (reference sequence). CDR3 residues: CASSPPGGGSYEQYV. CDR3 nucleotide sequence: TGTGCCAGCAGCCCCCCCGGGGGGGGCTCCTACGAGCAGTACGTC.

CDR3 in DNA: TGTGCCAGCAGCCCATCTCCAGGCGATGAGCAGTTCTTC. This codes for CASSPSPGDEQFF. This chain connects TRBV11-3 to TRBJ2-1; D not certain. Trimming took 5 bases from V and 8 from J, leaving 13 bases between them. Looked up from germline, CDR1 is SGHNT and CDR2 is YENEEA. The CDR3 is 13 residues long.

The chain couples TRBV27 to TRBJ2-7; TRBD1 matches 8 bases. V trimming: 6 bases; J trimming: 3 bases; junction bases outside the gene matches: 7. Per germline, CDR1 MNHEY and CDR2 SMNVEV (reference sequence). The CDR3 totals 14 residues. The CDR3 DNA is TGTGCCAGCAGGGATAGAGGACAGGGCTACGAGCAGTACTTC. This codes for CASRDRGQGYEQYF.

This sequence joins TRBV29-1 and TRBJ1-2; D is ambiguous. Trimming took 3 bases from V and 4 from J, leaving 15 bases between them. This CDR3 has 14 amino acids. CDR1 is SQVTM, CDR2 ANQGSEA, per germline. CDR3 region: CSVETGSSTYGYTF. The CDR3 region has the DNA TGCAGCGTTGAGACGGGCAGTTCTACCTATGGCTACACCTTC. Together with reference TRBV29-1 and TRBJ1-2, the CDR3 gives the full variable domain: SAVISQKPSRDICQRGTSLTIQCQVDSQVTMMFWYRQQPGQSLTLIATANQGSEATYESGFVIDKFPISRPNLTFSTLTVSNMSPEDSSIYLCSVETGSSTYGYTFGSGTRLTVV.

This clonotype was recorded many times. The chain carries TRBV7-2 and TRBJ2-1; maybe TRBD2 (6 bases). Germline lookup yields CDR1 SGHTA and CDR2 FQGNSA. V was cut by 1 base and J by 5 bases, with 21 bases left in between. The CDR3 length is 18 residues. As DNA, the CDR3 is TGTGCCAGCAGCTTAGTTGGGACTTTCCTTGGCCAAGACAATGAGCAGTTCTTC. Translating it yields CASSLVGTFLGQDNEQFF.